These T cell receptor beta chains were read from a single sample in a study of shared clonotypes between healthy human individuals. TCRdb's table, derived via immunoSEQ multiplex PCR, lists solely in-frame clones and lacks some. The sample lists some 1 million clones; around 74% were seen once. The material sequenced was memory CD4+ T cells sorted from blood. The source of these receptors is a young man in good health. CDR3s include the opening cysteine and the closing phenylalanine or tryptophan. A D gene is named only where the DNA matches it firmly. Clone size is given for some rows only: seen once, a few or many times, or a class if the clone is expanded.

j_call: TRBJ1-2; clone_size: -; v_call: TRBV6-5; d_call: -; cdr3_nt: TGTGCCAGCCGCACGGGATGGGGGGCCAGTGGTGGCTACACCTTC; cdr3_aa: CASRTGWGASGGYTF
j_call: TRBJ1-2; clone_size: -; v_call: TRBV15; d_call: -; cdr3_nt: TGTGCCACCAGCAGAGTAGGCAGGGATGGCTACACCTTC; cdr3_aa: CATSRVGRDGYTF
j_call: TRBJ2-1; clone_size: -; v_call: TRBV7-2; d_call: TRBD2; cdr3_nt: TGTGCCAGCAGCTTAGGCGGGAGGGGTTACAATGAGCAGTTCTTC; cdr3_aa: CASSLGGRGYNEQFF
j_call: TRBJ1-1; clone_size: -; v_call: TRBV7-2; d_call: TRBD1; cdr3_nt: TGTGCCAGCAGCGGATACAGGGGGGACACTGAAGCTTTCTTT; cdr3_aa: CASSGYRGDTEAFF
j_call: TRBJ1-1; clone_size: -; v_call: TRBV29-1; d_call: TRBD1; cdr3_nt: TGCAGCGTGGCAGGGGGTCGAGAAGCTTTCTTT; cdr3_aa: CSVAGGREAFF
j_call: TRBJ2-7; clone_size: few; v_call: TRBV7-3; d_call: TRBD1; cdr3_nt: TGTGCCAGCAGCCTAACAGGGGCCTCCTACGAGCAGTACTTC; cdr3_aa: CASSLTGASYEQYF
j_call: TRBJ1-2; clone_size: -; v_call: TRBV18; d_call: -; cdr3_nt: TGTGCCAGCTCCGATGTATCGAACTATGGCTACACCTTC; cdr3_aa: CASSDVSNYGYTF
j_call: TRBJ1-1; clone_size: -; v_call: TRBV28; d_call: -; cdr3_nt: TGTGCCAGCAGTTTTAGGTGGGAGAACACTGAAGCTTTCTTT; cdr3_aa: CASSFRWENTEAFF
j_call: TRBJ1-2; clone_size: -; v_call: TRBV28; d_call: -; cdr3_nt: TGTGCCAGCAGTTTAACCCCAGGAGGGAACTATGGCTACACCTTC; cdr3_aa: CASSLTPGGNYGYTF
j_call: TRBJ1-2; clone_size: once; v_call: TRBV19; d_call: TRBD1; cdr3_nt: TGTGCCAGTAGTACCCGACAGGGGGAGGATGGCTACACCTTC; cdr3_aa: CASSTRQGEDGYTF
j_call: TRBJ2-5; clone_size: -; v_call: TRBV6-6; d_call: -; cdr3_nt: TGTGCCAGCAGATCCCCAGCGCAACAAGAGACCCAGTACTTC; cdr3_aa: CASRSPAQQETQYF
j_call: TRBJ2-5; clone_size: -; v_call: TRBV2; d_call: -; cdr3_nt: TGTGCCAGCAGTGAATCGGTTCAGGAGACCCAGTACTTC; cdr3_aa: CASSESVQETQYF
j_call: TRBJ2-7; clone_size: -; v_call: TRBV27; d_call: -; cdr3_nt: TGTGCCAGCGGAGCAGGATCAAATTACGAGCAGTACTTC; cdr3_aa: CASGAGSNYEQYF
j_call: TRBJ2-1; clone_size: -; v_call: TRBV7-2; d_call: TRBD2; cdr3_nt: TGTGCCAGCAGCAGTAGGGAGGGAGCCAATGAGCAGTTCTTC; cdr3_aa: CASSSREGANEQFF
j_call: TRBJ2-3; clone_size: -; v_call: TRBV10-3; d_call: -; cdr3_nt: TGTGCCTCCGAGACGGGGGGCCTGGCGGATACGCAGTATTTT; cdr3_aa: CASETGGLADTQYF
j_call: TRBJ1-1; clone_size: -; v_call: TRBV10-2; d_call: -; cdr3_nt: TGCGCCAGCAGTGAGCAGGCGAACACTGAAGCTTTCTTT; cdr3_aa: CASSEQANTEAFF
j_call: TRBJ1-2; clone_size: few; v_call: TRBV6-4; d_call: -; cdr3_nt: TGTGCCAGCAGTGAACAACCCGGGACCTCAAGCAATGGCTACACCTTC; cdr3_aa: CASSEQPGTSSNGYTF
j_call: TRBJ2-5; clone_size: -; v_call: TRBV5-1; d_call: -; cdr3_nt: TGCGCCAGCAGTTACAGGGACCAAGAGACCCAGTACTTC; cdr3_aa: CASSYRDQETQYF
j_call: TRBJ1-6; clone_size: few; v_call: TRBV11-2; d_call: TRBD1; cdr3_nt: TGTGCCAGCAGCCTTGGGACAGGACCGAATTCACCCCTCCACTTT; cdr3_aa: CASSLGTGPNSPLHF
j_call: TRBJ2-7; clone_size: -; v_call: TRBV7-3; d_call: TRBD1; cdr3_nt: TGTGCCAGCAGCTTGGGGCCGGGACAGGGACACGAGCAGTACTTC; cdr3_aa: CASSLGPGQGHEQYF
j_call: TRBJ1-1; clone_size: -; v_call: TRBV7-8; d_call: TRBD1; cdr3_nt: TGTGCCAGCAGGACAGGGAAGGGAAACACTGAAGCTTTCTTT; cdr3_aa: CASRTGKGNTEAFF
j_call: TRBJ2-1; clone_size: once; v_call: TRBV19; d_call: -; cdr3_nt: TGTGCCAGTAGTAACAGATGGACTCCCCACGGGAATGAGCAGTTCTTC; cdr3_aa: CASSNRWTPHGNEQFF
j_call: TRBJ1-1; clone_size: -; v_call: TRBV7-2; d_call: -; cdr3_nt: TGTGCCAGCAGCTTCGGTCCAAGTCTACAAGCTTTCTTT; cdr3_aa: CASSFGPSLQAFF
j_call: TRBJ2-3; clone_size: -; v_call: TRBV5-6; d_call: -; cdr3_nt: TGTGCCAGCAGCCTTGGACACACAGATACGCAGTATTTT; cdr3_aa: CASSLGHTDTQYF
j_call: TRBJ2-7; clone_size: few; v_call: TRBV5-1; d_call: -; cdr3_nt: TGCGCCAGCAGGCAAGACACACTCGAGCAGTACTTC; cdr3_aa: CASRQDTLEQYF
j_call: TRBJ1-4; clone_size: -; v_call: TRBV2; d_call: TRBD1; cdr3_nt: TGTGCCAGCAAGGCTAGGGGGCAGGGTAATGAAAAACTGTTTTTT; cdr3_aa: CASKARGQGNEKLFF
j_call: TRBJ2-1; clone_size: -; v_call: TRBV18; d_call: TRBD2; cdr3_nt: TGTGCCAGCTCACCATTAGCGGGGGTCTACAATGAGCAGTTCTTC; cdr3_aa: CASSPLAGVYNEQFF
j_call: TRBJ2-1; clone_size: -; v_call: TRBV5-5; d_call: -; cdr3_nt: TGTGCCAGCAGCTTGGGGCGGGACTACAATGAGCAGTTCTTC; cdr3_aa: CASSLGRDYNEQFF
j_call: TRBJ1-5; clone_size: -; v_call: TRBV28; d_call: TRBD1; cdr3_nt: TGTGCCAGCAGTTTACTAGGGGGCCGTCGGCCCCAGCATTTT; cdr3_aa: CASSLLGGRRPQHF
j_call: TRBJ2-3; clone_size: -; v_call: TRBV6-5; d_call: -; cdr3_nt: TGTGCCAGCAGCACGAGAGATACGCAGTATTTT; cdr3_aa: CASSTRDTQYF
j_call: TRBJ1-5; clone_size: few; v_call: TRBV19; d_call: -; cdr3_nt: TGTGCCAGTAGTTACGGCAGTCAGCCCCAGCATTTT; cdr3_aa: CASSYGSQPQHF
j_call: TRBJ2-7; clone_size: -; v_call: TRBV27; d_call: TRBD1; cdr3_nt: TGTGCCAGCAGTTTAGGGACAGCGAGGGGCGAGCAGTACTTC; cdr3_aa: CASSLGTARGEQYF
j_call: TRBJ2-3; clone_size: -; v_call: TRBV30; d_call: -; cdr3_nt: TGTGCCTGGAGTCCGAAGGCAGATACGCAGTATTTT; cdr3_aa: CAWSPKADTQYF
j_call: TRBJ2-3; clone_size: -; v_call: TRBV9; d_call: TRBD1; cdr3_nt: TGTGCCAGCAGCCCCAGGGGGCTTTGGAGTACAGATACGCAGTATTTT; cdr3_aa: CASSPRGLWSTDTQYF
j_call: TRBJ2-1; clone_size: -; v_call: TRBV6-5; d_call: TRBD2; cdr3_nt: TGTGCCAGCACCCCCGGGACTAGCTTTTCCAATGAGCAGTTCTTC; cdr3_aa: CASTPGTSFSNEQFF
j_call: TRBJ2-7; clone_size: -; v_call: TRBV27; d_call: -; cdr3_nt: TGTGCCAGCAGGCTACAGGGACTGTCTACCTACGAGCAGTACTTC; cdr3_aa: CASRLQGLSTYEQYF
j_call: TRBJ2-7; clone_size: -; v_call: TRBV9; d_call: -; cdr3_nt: TGTGCCAGCACCCCCCTTTACTACGAGCAGTACTTC; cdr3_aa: CASTPLYYEQYF
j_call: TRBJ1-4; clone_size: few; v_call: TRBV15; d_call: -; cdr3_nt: TGTGCCACCAGCAGAGTTCGTGACCCTGGGGAAAAACTGTTTTTT; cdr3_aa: CATSRVRDPGEKLFF
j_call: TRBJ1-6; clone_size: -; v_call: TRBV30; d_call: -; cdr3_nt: TGTGCCTGGAGCAGGGTCTCTAATTCACCCCTCCACTTT; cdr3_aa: CAWSRVSNSPLHF
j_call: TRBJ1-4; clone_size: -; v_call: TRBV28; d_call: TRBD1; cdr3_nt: TGTGCCAGCGGTAGGGGACAGGGTAATGAAAAACTGTTTTTT; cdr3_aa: CASGRGQGNEKLFF
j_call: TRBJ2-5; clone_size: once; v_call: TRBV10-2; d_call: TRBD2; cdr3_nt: TGCGCCAGCAATGTAGCGGGGGGGCCAGAGACCCAGTACTTC; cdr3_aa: CASNVAGGPETQYF
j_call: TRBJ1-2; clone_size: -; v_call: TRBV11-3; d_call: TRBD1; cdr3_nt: TGTGCCAGCAGCTTAGCGGCAGGGGGTGGCTATGGCTACACCTTC; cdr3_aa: CASSLAAGGGYGYTF
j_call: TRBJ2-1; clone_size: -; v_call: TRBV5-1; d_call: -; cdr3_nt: TGCGCCAGCAGCTTACAGCATGGCTCCTACAATGAGCAGTTCTTC; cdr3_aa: CASSLQHGSYNEQFF
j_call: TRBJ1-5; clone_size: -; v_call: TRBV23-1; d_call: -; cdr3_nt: TGCGCCAGCAGTCAATCGGCCCCTGGACGGAGAAATAGCAATCAGCCCCAGCATTTT; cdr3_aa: CASSQSAPGRRNSNQPQHF
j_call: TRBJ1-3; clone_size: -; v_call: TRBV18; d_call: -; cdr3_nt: TGTGCCAGCTCACCCAGTAAGTCTGGAAACACCATATATTTT; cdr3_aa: CASSPSKSGNTIYF
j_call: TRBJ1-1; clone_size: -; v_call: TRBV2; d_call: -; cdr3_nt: TGTGCCAGCAGTGAATCGCGGAACACTGAAGCTTTCTTT; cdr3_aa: CASSESRNTEAFF